This T cell receptor beta chain originates from a study of cytotoxic CD8 clonotypes in ibrutinib-treated CLL. Study in general: Once patients had received a median roughly 11 months of treatment, range 6 to 36, response samples were obtained. Points from the study as a whole: Public clonotypes were rare and shrank or held steady on treatment.

About this clone itself: Its antigen remains unknown.

Germline CDR1 reads SGHVS; CDR2 reads FNYEAQ. Trimming removed 3 bases at V and 3 bases at J, with 11 bases between. This CDR3 comprises 14 residues. The table came from immunoSEQ multiplex PCR; TCRdb's copy has only in-frame clones and leaves some out. Of 130,000 or so clones listed, roughly 80% are singletons. Sequenced material: PBMCs, taken after 12 months of ibrutinib treatment. This receptor was taken from a human donor with chronic lymphocytic leukemia. J is TRBJ2-5 and V is TRBV7-6; D remains ambiguous. Written as DNA, the CDR3 is TGTGCCAGCAGCTTCAGTCATTTCGAAGAGACCCAGTACTTC. Protein: CASSFSHFEETQYF.